The clone carrying this TCR beta chain has ten or more counts. This entry comes from a study of human T cells and chemical hapten exposure. Time point of the sample: patch test 2, 6 weeks after DPC sensitization. Sample treatment: therapeutic diphenylcyclopropenone sensitization with weekly scalp DPC. Whole blood that had not been fractionated was the source of extracted total RNA. TCRdb itself ran the RACE reads through MiXCR, one entry per CDR3 protein. The sample records about 85,000 distinct CDR3 sequences, about 9.9% being singletons. The CDR3 has 14 amino acids. The origin of this receptor is a man younger than 35 with alopecia areata. Some clones in this sample may be carry-over from other donors' samples. The sequencing used whole blood, collected in connection with sensitization to the hapten diphenylcyclopropenone (DPC). This chain connects TRBV3-2 to TRBJ2-7. TRBV3-2 is shown as a pseudogene. CDR3 amino acids: CASSHNSVRYEQYF. CDR3 DNA: TGTGCCAGCAGCCACAACTCCGTCCGCTACGAGCAGTACTTC.